This note documents a single T cell receptor (beta chain) sequence. The CDR3 covers 14 residues. Germline V gene lookup returns CDR1 MNHNS and CDR2 SASEGT. V lost 2 bases and J 2 bases, leaving 10 bases between the germline ends. A single record per CDR3 protein comes from TCRdb applying MiXCR to the RT-PCR reads. Among 700,000 to 900,000 distinct CDR3 sequences listed, around 20% were seen once. This record comes from a study of response to subunit inactivated influenza vaccine. This clonotype was obtained from a man aged 45-60 years who received an inactivated influenza vaccine. The sequences come from PBMCs from blood, collected around 5 days after vaccination. The V gene is TRBV6-1, the J gene TRBJ2-7; D might be TRBD2 (6 bases). The CDR3, as DNA: TGTGCCAGCAGTGAAAGGGGACTTCCCTACGAGCAGTACTTC. Translating gives CASSERGLPYEQYF.